These 20 T cell receptor beta chains originate from one sample sequenced in a study of PD-L1 blockade in urothelial cancer. Here immunoSEQ multiplex PCR was the method, and the copy in TCRdb shows in-frame clones only, minus some. The table includes some 31,000 clones, around 84% detected once. Noted time point: peripheral blood 6 weeks after treatment start. Here the sequenced sample was PBMCs, taken around atezolizumab (anti-PD-L1) treatment. These TCRs come from a man aged 65 to 79 with urothelial cancer.

Here the CDR3 DNA reads TGTGCCAGCTCACCACTCGAAGCTGATGGCTACACCTTC. Amino acid sequence: CASSPLEADGYTF. V is TRBV18 and J is TRBJ1-2; D not certain. CDR3 size: 13 residues. V shed 1 base and J shed 6 bases, with 9 bases lying between them. CDR1 is KGHSH and CDR2 is LQKENI in the germline V gene.

This clone came up a few times. This chain connects TRBV7-6 to TRBJ2-5; perhaps TRBD2 as D (7 bases). The CDR3 consists of 16 residues. Germline CDR1 SGHVS, CDR2 FNYEAQ. Trimming cost V 5 bases and J 5 bases, with 21 bases left between them. The CDR3 protein is CASSPGREGVLETQYF. The CDR3 nucleotides read TGTGCCAGCAGCCCAGGAAGGGAGGGGGTCTTGGAGACCCAGTACTTC.

About this clone itself: Germline is not matched at one junction end, which may reflect a read error. J is TRBJ2-3 and V is TRBV7-9; the match to TRBD2 covers 12 bases. The germline V gene has CDR1 SEHNR and CDR2 FQNEAQ (reference sequence). The CDR3 consists of 16 residues. CDR3 residues: CASSIGLAGPIQSMNF. The CDR3 DNA follows: TGTGCCAGCAGCATCGGACTAGCGGGGCCCATACAGAGTATGAATTTT.

The chain carries TRBV7-2 and TRBJ1-5; a weak D match, TRBD1 (6 bases). This CDR3 is built from 16 residues. V lost 4 bases and J 0 bases, leaving 13 bases between the germline ends. CDR1 is SGHTA and CDR2 is FQGNSA in the germline V gene. This CDR3 reads CASSSFQGYSNQPQHF. As DNA, the CDR3 is TGTGCCAGCAGCTCGTTTCAGGGGTATAGCAATCAGCCCCAGCATTTT.

The chain recombines TRBV27 with TRBJ1-3, with TRBD1 identical over 9 bases. CDR1 is MNHEY and CDR2 is SMNVEV in the germline V gene (reference sequence). The J segment lost 0 bases and the V segment lost 5 bases, leaving 5 bases of the junction unmatched. The length of the CDR3 is 16 residues. The CDR3 bases are TGTGCCAGCAGTATCGGACAGGGGTTCTCTGGAAACACCATATATTTT. This gives the protein CASSIGQGFSGNTIYF.

The genes are TRBV5-1 and TRBJ2-3, with D possibly TRBD2 on 6 matching bases. Germline lookup yields CDR1 SGHRS and CDR2 YFSETQ. With 4 bases removed from V and 0 bases from J, the gap between germline ends came to 9 bases. This CDR3 is built from 14 residues. The CDR3 sequence: CASSPGGSTDTQYF. CDR3 in DNA: TGCGCCAGCAGCCCCGGGGGTAGCACAGATACGCAGTATTTT.

The rearrangement links TRBV5-5 to TRBJ1-1, with 8 bases fitting TRBD1. Trimming removed 2 bases from V and 1 base from J; junction bases left unmatched: 4. The CDR3 consists of 15 residues. CDR1 is SGHKS, CDR2 YYEKEE, per germline (reference sequence). In DNA form, the CDR3 reads TGTGCCAGCAGCTTCAGGGGGCGCGGGAACACTGAAGCTTTCTTT. Translated, it gives CASSFRGRGNTEAFF.

The gene calls are TRBV7-3 and TRBJ2-5; a weak D match, TRBD2 (5 bases). CDR1 SGHTA and CDR2 FQGTGA come from the germline V gene. The V end lost 2 bases, the J end lost 10 bases, and 20 bases lay between the germline ends. The CDR3 covers 15 residues. The CDR3 bases are TGTGCCAGCAGCTTATCCCCCAGAATTGAAGAGGGCCAGTACTTC. This translates into CASSLSPRIEEGQYF.

The chain joins TRBV7-2 to TRBJ2-5, with 8 bases aligning to TRBD2. Germline V lookup: CDR1 SGHTA, CDR2 FQGNSA. This CDR3 region has 17 residues. V gave up 1 base and J gave up 5 bases; unmatched junction bases: 12. The chain's CDR3 is CASSLGTGGTSGETQYF. Here the CDR3 DNA reads TGTGCCAGCAGCTTAGGTACGGGAGGGACCTCCGGGGAGACCCAGTACTTC. Full variable domain (outside the CDR3, taken from reference TRBV7-2 and TRBJ2-5): GAGVSQSPSNKVTEKGKDVELRCDPISGHTALYWYRQSLGQGLEFLIYFQGNSAPDKSGLPSDRFSAERTGGSVSTLTIQRTQQEDSAVYLCASSLGTGGTSGETQYFGPGTRLLVL.

The chain uses TRBV7-3 and TRBJ2-6; no reliable D call. The germline V and J ends were trimmed by 5 bases and 4 bases, with 9 bases remaining between them. This CDR3 is 14 amino acids long. CDR1 is SGHTA and CDR2 is FQGTGA in the germline V gene. In DNA form, the CDR3 reads TGTGCCAGCAGCCAAAAGACAGGGGCCAACGTCCTGACTTTC. It codes for CASSQKTGANVLTF.

A few counts support this clone. The rearrangement uses TRBV5-1 and TRBJ2-7; 9 bases fit TRBD1. After removal of 3 bases from V and 3 bases from J, the junction contained 7 bases not matched to a gene. From germline, CDR1 is SGHRS and CDR2 YFSETQ. The CDR3 length is 15 residues. CDR3 amino acids: CASSYPDRGSYEQYF. CDR3 DNA sequence: TGCGCCAGCAGCTACCCGGACAGGGGAAGCTACGAGCAGTACTTC.

The chain joins TRBV11-2 to TRBJ1-1; possible D gene TRBD1, 6 bases. CDR3 size: 13 residues. With 5 bases removed from V and 6 bases from J, the gap between germline ends came to 13 bases. Germline CDR1 is SGHAT and CDR2 is FQNNGV. CDR3 coding DNA: TGTGCCAGCAGCCTGTGGGGGCGGCCTGAAGCTTTCTTT. Protein product: CASSLWGRPEAFF.

The rearrangement joins TRBV28 to TRBJ1-3, with 7 nucleotides matching TRBD1. After removal of 4 bases from V and 0 bases from J, the junction contained 12 bases not matched to a gene. The CDR3 loop spans 18 amino acids. Germline V lookup: CDR1 MDHEN, CDR2 SYDVKM. CDR3: CASSSSPGTENSGNTIYF. For the CDR3, the DNA is TGTGCCAGCAGTTCAAGTCCCGGGACAGAAAACTCTGGAAACACCATATATTTT.

The CDR3 is CASSTPVGGQRDNEQFF. The CDR3 region has the DNA TGTGCCAGTAGTACCCCCGTGGGGGGTCAAAGGGACAATGAGCAGTTCTTC. The J gene is TRBJ2-1, the V gene TRBV19; D is perhaps TRBD2 (6 bases). CDR3 size: 17 residues. Between the trimmed V and J ends, which lost 4 bases and 5 bases, there was a span of 21 bases. Germline CDR1 reads LNHDA; CDR2 reads SQIVND (reference sequence).

The CDR3 reads CAGNEAGAPDTQYF. CDR3 in DNA: TGCGCCGGCAACGAAGCGGGGGCCCCGGATACGCAGTATTTT. V is TRBV5-1 and J is TRBJ2-3; TRBD2 matches at 8 bases. V lost 10 bases, J lost 6 bases, and 13 bases stayed unmatched. The CDR3 length is 14 residues. The germline gives CDR1 SGHRS, CDR2 YFSETQ.

This chain uses TRBV6-1 with TRBJ2-5, with D possibly matching TRBD2 (7 bases). Germline-derived CDR1 and CDR2 are MNHNS and SASEGT. Trimming took 5 bases from V and 5 from J, leaving 15 bases between them. This CDR3 has 14 amino acids. CDR3 bases: TGTGCCAGCAGTCCCCGGAGGGGGGGCGAGACCCAGTACTTC. This sequence encodes CASSPRRGGETQYF.

The chain combines TRBV11-1 with TRBJ1-5; the D is unclear. Between the trimmed V and J ends, which lost 2 bases and 6 bases, there was a span of 8 bases. The CDR3 is 13 residues long. Germline V gene lookup returns CDR1 SGHAT and CDR2 FQDESV (reference sequence). CDR3 nucleotide sequence: TGTGCCAGCAGCTTAATGGCGGGTCAGCCCCAGCATTTT. The encoded protein is CASSLMAGQPQHF. Looking up the rest from reference TRBV11-1 and TRBJ1-5 gives the full variable domain: EAEVAQSPRYKITEKSQAVAFWCDPISGHATLYWYRQILGQGPELLVQFQDESVVDDSQLPKDRFSAERLKGVDSTLKIQPAELGDSAMYLCASSLMAGQPQHFGDGTRLSIL.

This clone was detected only once. The genes are TRBV7-2 and TRBJ1-2, with 9 bases that match TRBD1. Germline trimming cut 5 bases from V and 6 bases from J; bases unmatched to any gene: 10. The CDR3 has 15 amino acids. The V gene's germline CDR1 is SGHTA and CDR2 FQGNSA. The CDR3: CASSPGGDRANGYTF. CDR3 sequence (DNA): TGTGCCAGCAGCCCAGGGGGGGACAGGGCAAATGGCTACACCTTC.

The V call is TRBV28, the J call TRBJ2-2; 8 bases align to TRBD1. This CDR3 is built from 16 residues. Unmatched junction bases numbered 7, after V lost 6 bases and J lost 1 base. Germline CDR1 is MDHEN and CDR2 is SYDVKM. This chain's CDR3 is CASRDRDPMNTGELFF. The CDR3 DNA reads as TGTGCCAGCAGGGACAGGGATCCGATGAACACCGGGGAGCTGTTTTTT.

This clone appeared a few times. The same CDR3 can be traced to other DNA sequences in this sample. V gene TRBV2 combines with J gene TRBJ1-1; D unresolved. The V gene lost 8 bases and the J gene lost 1 base, with 11 bases spanning the gap. The CDR3 sequence is 13 residues long. CDR1 SNHLY and CDR2 FYNNEI come from the germline V gene. In nucleotides, the CDR3 is TGTGCCAGCGCCCGGGAGGCGAACACTGAAGCTTTCTTT. It yields the protein CASAREANTEAFF.